This T cell receptor beta chain was identified in a study of CD8 T cells in ankylosing spondylitis. Study-wide points: Seven or eight highly homologous variants formed a TCR beta motif that appeared characteristic of ankylosing spondylitis blood. Clones linked to the disease showed a CD8+ phenotype. They occurred at relatively low frequencies in peripheral blood.

TCRdb recomputed calls from the 5' RACE reads with MiXCR, one row per CDR3 protein. The table lists approximately 250,000 distinct CDR3 sequences, 30% to 35% of them singletons. For this clonotype: Its cognate antigen is unknown.

This CDR3 comprises 14 residues. Germline V gives CDR1 MNHNS, CDR2 SASEGT. Trimming took 6 bases from V and 4 from J; bases not matched to a gene: 7. The receptor was derived from a male donor with ankylosing spondylitis or in good health (not recorded which). The chain carries TRBV6-1 and TRBJ2-5, with 8 bases identical to TRBD2. Input material: blood, either unsorted or a sorted T cell fraction (not recorded which). The CDR3 spells CASRKGLAAETQYF. Written as DNA, the CDR3 is TGTGCCAGCAGAAAAGGACTAGCAGCAGAGACCCAGTACTTC.